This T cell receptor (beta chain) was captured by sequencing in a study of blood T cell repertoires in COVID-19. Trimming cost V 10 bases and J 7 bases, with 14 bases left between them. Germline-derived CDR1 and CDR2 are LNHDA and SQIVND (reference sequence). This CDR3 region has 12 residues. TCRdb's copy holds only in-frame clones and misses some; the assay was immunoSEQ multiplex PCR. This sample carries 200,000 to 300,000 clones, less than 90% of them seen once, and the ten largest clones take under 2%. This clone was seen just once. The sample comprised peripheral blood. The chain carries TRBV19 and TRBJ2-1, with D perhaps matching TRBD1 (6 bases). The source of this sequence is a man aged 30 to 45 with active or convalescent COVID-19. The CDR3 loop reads CATLEGGNEQFF. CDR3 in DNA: TGTGCCACCCTGGAAGGGGGAAATGAGCAGTTCTTC.